The T cell receptor (beta chain) under discussion was sequenced for a study of beta chain features in type 1 diabetes. Study-level information: Healthy donors and patients showed comparable age, gender and cell yields. Across every sample, roughly 100 million sorted cells were examined in total. Regarding the study as a whole: Here, the possible influence of HLA type (on TCRB rearrangement) remained unresolved.

The investigators reverse transcribed all of the isolated RNA, so they sequenced expressed TCRB transcripts. This table comes from immunoSEQ multiplex PCR, and its TCRdb copy is limited to in-frame clones, with some not included. The top ten clones hold about 0.6% of a sample with approximately 140,000 clones, roughly 9.7% of them seen once. This clone was counted a few times. Its target is not known. Trimming took off 6 bases at V and 6 bases at J, with 14 bases between the two ends. The germline gives CDR1 ENHRY, CDR2 SYGVKD. This CDR3 is built from 13 residues. Staining for CD45RO/CCR7/CD25/CD127/CD95/CD27 allowed sorting of CD4+ naive, central memory, regulatory and stem cell-like memory cells.

The sequence came from a woman aged 40 to 49 in good health. The rearrangement uses TRBV10-3 and TRBJ1-2; D remains unclear. The sequenced material came from central memory CD4+ T cells from blood. The CDR3 DNA reads as TGTGCCATCAGCTTCAACGGGAAAGATGGCTACACCTTC. Its protein product is CAISFNGKDGYTF.